Listed below are T cell receptor beta chains from one sample, sequenced in a study of blood T cell repertoires in COVID-19. The table came from immunoSEQ multiplex PCR; TCRdb's copy has only in-frame clones and leaves some out. This table holds over 200,000 clones, 81% found once. Sequenced material: PBMCs or T cells enriched from blood (not recorded which). The source of these receptors is a woman in her 50s with acute COVID-19. Both conserved end residues are part of each CDR3.

j_call v_call cdr3_aa
TRBJ2-5 TRBV4-3 CASSQDLPGTGAVETQYF
TRBJ1-1 TRBV4-3 CASSMGPNTEAFF
TRBJ2-5 TRBV6-5 CASSYLVGGETQYF
TRBJ1-1 TRBV3-1/TRBV3-2 CASSRSRETEAFF
TRBJ2-5 TRBV7-3 CASSLTGGLETQYF
TRBJ1-1 TRBV5-5 CASSSTGGTEAFF
TRBJ1-6 TRBV7-2 CASSSTGGSYNSPLHF
TRBJ1-2 TRBV4-3 CASSQGWDTLRGGYTF
TRBJ1-2 TRBV5-1 CASSAPGLGANYGYTF
TRBJ2-5 TRBV2 CASRPPTGTSGALGETQYF
TRBJ1-5 TRBV19 CASIERGGGNQPQHF
TRBJ2-1 TRBV19 CASSRWGTGVTGSYNEQFF
TRBJ2-5 TRBV4-1 CASSQSSAVQETQYF
TRBJ1-4 TRBV9 CASSVSATNEKLFF
TRBJ2-6 TRBV19 CASSTGQGVASGANVLTF
TRBJ1-5 TRBV7-2 CASSSRQGAQPQHF
TRBJ1-2 TRBV28 CASSQTGYGYTF
TRBJ1-2 TRBV19 CASSILGQPGDGYTF
TRBJ1-5 TRBV28 CASSPRGRVNQPQHF
TRBJ2-5 TRBV7-9 CASSFSRGGSETQYF
TRBJ2-7 TRBV9 CASSVGGTGTAGQYF
TRBJ2-1 TRBV6-1 CASSEGGRGQTPAYNEQFF